The clone carrying this T cell receptor (beta chain) has only one observation. The antigen remains undetermined. Additional DNA sequences in this sample encode the identical CDR3. These data belong to a study of T cells in tuberculosis. Study details: A South African cohort included IGRA-negative adolescents, latently infected IGRA-positive adolescents and adults with active tuberculosis.

Study-wide results and limits: Active tuberculosis alpha repertoires lay closer to GMM-specific TCRs than controls'. Smaller alpha distances in active tuberculosis partly reflected shorter CDR3-alpha lengths.

Time point defined: new active TB diagnosis, blood taken before or within 7 days of starting treatment. Method: immunoSEQ multiplex PCR; TCRdb's copy keeps in-frame clones and lacks some. The sample carries about 34,000 clones, more than 85% recorded once. The source of this sequence is an adult with tuberculosis. The sequences come from PBMCs, collected at tuberculosis diagnosis.

The CDR3 reads CAWGGYGYTF. The CDR3 DNA reads TGTGCCTGGGGAGGGTATGGCTACACCTTC. The rearrangement uses TRBV30 and TRBJ1-2; the D is unclear. Trimming pared 5 bases from V and 5 bases from J, leaving 6 bases between. The germline V gene encodes CDR1 GTSNPN and CDR2 SVGIG (reference sequence). This CDR3 is 10 amino acids long.